The 13 T cell receptor beta chains below come from one sample, sequenced in a study of T cells in placental villitis. These receptors are not linked to any known antigen. This was the immunoSEQ v4 assay. Clones were sequenced by immunoSEQ multiplex PCR, and TCRdb holds only the in-frame ones, with some missing. The sample has about 600 clones, roughly four fifths seen once. Whole-study findings and limits: Villitis of unknown etiology placentae had higher clonality than controls, median approximately 0.05 versus 0.006.

Material: placental tissue containing maternal and fetal cells. These receptors all stem from a human patient with villitis of unknown etiology; the placental T cells may come from both mother and fetus.

This clone showed up just a few times. The chain joins TRBV10-2 to TRBJ2-4; no clear D gene. With 11 bases removed from V and 0 bases from J, the gap between germline ends came to 14 bases. The V gene's germline CDR1 is WSHSY and CDR2 SAAADI. The CDR3 loop spans 14 amino acids. In DNA, the CDR3 is TGCGCCGTCGATCTGCCGCTAGCCAAAAACATTCAGTACTTC. Protein sequence: CAVDLPLAKNIQYF.

The V call is TRBV7-3, the J call TRBJ1-1; D possibly corresponds to TRBD1 (6 bases). V was trimmed by 2 bases and J by 6 bases, leaving 10 bases between them. Germline values: CDR1 SGHTA, CDR2 FQGTGA. The CDR3 is 13 residues long. CDR3 residues: CASSLYSGAEAFF. Written as DNA, the CDR3 is TGTGCCAGCAGCTTATACTCAGGGGCTGAAGCTTTCTTT.

V usage is TRBV2 and J usage is TRBJ2-7; tentative D call: TRBD2 (6 bases). Germline V CDR1 and CDR2: SNHLY, FYNNEI. The CDR3 extends over 12 amino acids. The V end was cut by 4 bases, the J end by 3 bases, with 7 bases between. The CDR3 region has the DNA TGTGCCAGCAGTGCGACTAGCTACGAGCAGTACTTC. Residues: CASSATSYEQYF.

The chain joins TRBV5-4 to TRBJ2-4; 8 bases line up with TRBD1. The CDR3 consists of 17 residues. Germline-derived CDR1 and CDR2 are SGHNT and YYREEE (reference sequence). J gave up 1 base and V 4 bases, and 10 bases lay outside the gene matches. CDR3 protein: CASSTFQGAAAKNIQYF. As DNA, the CDR3 is TGTGCCAGCAGCACCTTTCAGGGGGCGGCGGCCAAAAACATTCAGTACTTC.

This clone was recorded once. The V call is TRBV11-3, the J call TRBJ2-7; D not certain. Germline values: CDR1 SGHNT, CDR2 YENEEA. This CDR3 spans 14 amino acids. With 0 bases removed from V and 7 bases from J, the gap between germline ends came to 13 bases. CDR3 amino acids: CASSLDGIYGEQYF. CDR3 nucleotides: TGTGCCAGCAGCTTAGATGGGATTTATGGTGAGCAGTACTTC.

The chain carries TRBV27 and TRBJ1-5; no firm D call. The CDR3 totals 15 residues. V lost 5 bases, J lost 3 bases, and 14 bases lay in between. Germline V gives CDR1 MNHEY, CDR2 SMNVEV (reference sequence). The CDR3 sequence: CASSPGYSSNQPQHF. In nucleotides, the CDR3 is TGTGCCAGCAGTCCCGGGTACAGCTCCAATCAGCCCCAGCATTTT.

The CDR3 here is CASSSRSEQFF. Written as DNA, the CDR3 is TGTGCCAGCAGTTCACGGTCTGAGCAGTTCTTC. The chain recombines TRBV7-9 with TRBJ2-1; D is ambiguous. The CDR3 totals 11 residues. V lost 6 bases, J lost 9 bases, and 9 bases lay in between. Germline V lookup: CDR1 SEHNR, CDR2 FQNEAQ (reference sequence).

The V gene is TRBV19, the J gene TRBJ2-1; the match to TRBD2 covers 9 bases. The CDR3 is made up of 16 amino acids. The germline CDR1 and CDR2 sequences are LNHDA and SQIVND (reference sequence). With 5 bases clipped from V and 2 bases from J, the junction kept 7 bases outside the gene matches. CDR3 amino acids: CASSQLAGFPYNEQFF. The DNA of the CDR3 is TGTGCCAGTAGTCAGCTAGCGGGATTCCCCTACAATGAGCAGTTCTTC.

CDR3: CASSIRELSETQYF. Written as DNA, the CDR3 is TGTGCCAGCAGCATCCGGGAACTCTCCGAGACCCAGTACTTC. The chain is built from TRBV13 and TRBJ2-5, with D possibly being TRBD2 (5 bases). This CDR3 has 14 amino acids. V lost 5 bases and J 5 bases, leaving 15 bases between the germline ends. In germline, CDR1 is PRHDT, CDR2 FYEKMQ (reference sequence).

This clone has only a few counts. The rearrangement uses TRBV27 and TRBJ1-6; TRBD1 agrees at 7 bases. Unmatched junction bases numbered 13, after V lost 5 bases and J lost 0 bases. The germline V gene has CDR1 MNHEY and CDR2 SMNVEV (reference sequence). The CDR3 contains 19 residues. Here the CDR3 reads CASSPNGQDLSSYNSPLHF. The CDR3 DNA follows: TGTGCCAGCAGTCCAAATGGACAGGACCTGAGCTCCTATAATTCACCCCTCCACTTT.

Comment on this clone: Within the sample, other DNA sequences also encode this same CDR3. The gene calls are TRBV9 and TRBJ2-5; D is undetermined. This CDR3 region has 15 residues. The V and J ends lost 0 bases and 4 bases respectively, with 13 bases between them. Germline V CDR1 and CDR2: SGDLS, YYNGEE. CDR3 region: CASSVDSGLGETQYF. For the CDR3, the DNA is TGTGCCAGCAGCGTAGATTCCGGGCTAGGAGAGACCCAGTACTTC.

The genes are TRBV13 and TRBJ2-5; D may be TRBD1 (5 bases). V was cut by 3 bases and J by 1 base, with 9 bases left in between. Germline V gene data show CDR1 as PRHDT and CDR2 as FYEKMQ (reference sequence). CDR3 length: 14 amino acids. The CDR3 DNA follows: TGTGCCAGCAGCTTTCGACAGCTCCAAGAGACCCAGTACTTC. It specifies CASSFRQLQETQYF.

V gene TRBV9 combines with J gene TRBJ2-7; TRBD1 is a possible D gene (6 bases). This CDR3 is 12 amino acids long. V lost 7 bases to trimming and J lost 3 bases, with 11 bases between them. Germline V gives CDR1 SGDLS, CDR2 YYNGEE. For the CDR3, the DNA is TGTGCCAGCGGTGGACAGAACTACGAGCAGTACTTC. Its translation is CASGGQNYEQYF.